One T cell receptor (beta chain) is described in this entry. The entry originates in a study of CD8 T cells in Susac syndrome. The CDR3 is made up of 14 amino acids. The V segment lost 4 bases and the J segment 9 bases; nucleotides outside the gene matches: 8. CDR1 is SGHNT, CDR2 YYREEE, per germline (reference sequence). Random-hexamer reverse transcription was applied to roughly 0.5 to 1 ug RNA. TCRdb independently ran MiXCR on the immunoSEQ multiplex PCR reads; one entry per CDR3 protein. The data contain about 110,000 distinct CDR3 sequences, approximately 96% of them singletons. Material for sequencing was CD4+ T cells from PBMCs. This clonotype was obtained from a human donor in good health. V is TRBV5-4 and J is TRBJ2-1; 9 bases are shared with TRBD1. CDR3 bases: TGTGCCAGCAGCAGAAAGACAGGGGGTGGTGAGCAGTTCTTC. This codes for CASSRKTGGGEQFF.